This T cell receptor beta chain was identified in a study of molecular identifiers for immune sequencing clone quantification. A remark on this clonotype: What it recognizes is unknown.

Study-level findings and limits: Over 99% of CMV-specific effector molecules, but under 1% of naive ones, were in clones above 20 copies. Clone sizes could be underestimated for highly expanded clones when identical TCR molecules share a barcode.

Trimming removed 4 bases at V and 4 bases at J, with 12 bases between. This CDR3 contains 13 residues. The germline CDR1 and CDR2 sequences are SGHRS and YFSETQ. Library preparation followed earlier protocols using designated TCR primers. TCRdb itself ran the PCR reads through MiXCR, one entry per CDR3 protein. Here the sample spans about 510,000 distinct CDR3 sequences, roughly a fifth being singletons. Naive CD8 T cells were FACS-sorted by CD8+CD4-CCR7+CD45RA+ markers. The chain couples TRBV5-1 to TRBJ2-7; D uncertain. The sequenced sample consisted of naive CD8+ T cells from blood, with Jurkat cell RNA spiked in. Noted subset: FACS-sorted CD8+CD4-CCR7+CD45RA+ naive T cells. The source is a human donor in good health. Some libraries in this study had Jurkat cell RNA spiked in. The CDR3, as DNA: TGCGCCAGCAGCACTGGACCTCAATACGAGCAGTACTTC. Its translation: CASSTGPQYEQYF.